This is a list of T cell receptor beta chains from one sample in a study of beta chain features in type 1 diabetes. TCRdb's table, derived via immunoSEQ multiplex PCR, lists solely in-frame clones and lacks some. The sample lists roughly 500,000 clones; around 30% were seen once. The sample was naive CD4+ T cells from blood. The receptors shown here come from a man aged 18 to 29 in good health. The CDR3 runs from the conserved cysteine through the conserved F or W. The D gene is left open where the match is weak. Clone size appears in some rows only: once, few, many, or a class for an expanded clone.

size | D | J | V | DNA | CDR3
few | TRBD2 | TRBJ2-1 | TRBV29-1 | TGCAGCGTTGCTGAGGATGGTTTCGGGAGGGCCGTGACCTACAATGAGCAGTTCTTC | CSVAEDGFGRAVTYNEQFF
few | NA | TRBJ2-5 | TRBV20-1 | TGCAGTGCGAAATTTGAGACCCAGTACTTC | CSAKFETQYF
NA | NA | TRBJ1-5 | TRBV29-1 | TGCAGCGTTGGGGCTGGGGCAGGGCAGCCCCAGCATTTT | CSVGAGAGQPQHF
few | TRBD2 | TRBJ2-2 | TRBV29-1 | TGCAGCGTTGAAGTCAGACGCCTAGCGGACACCGGGGAGCTGTTTTTT | CSVEVRRLADTGELFF
few | NA | TRBJ2-7 | TRBV5-1 | TGCGCCAGCAGCTTGGTGGGGAGCTACGAGCAGTACTTC | CASSLVGSYEQYF
few | TRBD2 | TRBJ2-3 | TRBV30 | TGTGCCTGGAGTCCCCTACTTAGCGGGACGGCAGATACGCAGTATTTT | CAWSPLLSGTADTQYF
NA | NA | TRBJ2-7 | TRBV7-9 | TGTGCCAGCAGCTTAGCGCGTCGGGGCAGTTCGTACGAGCAGTACTTC | CASSLARRGSSYEQYF
NA | TRBD2 | TRBJ2-7 | TRBV7-2 | TGTGCCAGCAGTGTACTAGCGGGAGCTGAGCAGTACTTC | CASSVLAGAEQYF
NA | NA | TRBJ2-7 | TRBV6-5 | TGTGCCAGCGGTTCCTACGAGCAGTACTTC | CASGSYEQYF
NA | TRBD1 | TRBJ2-3 | TRBV5-1 | TGCGCCAGCAGCTTTCAGGACAGGGGGCGCGCAGATACGCAGTATTTT | CASSFQDRGRADTQYF
NA | TRBD2 | TRBJ2-2 | TRBV30 | TGTGCCTGGAGTGGACTAGCCGGTACCGGGGAGCTGTTTTTT | CAWSGLAGTGELFF
few | NA | TRBJ2-4 | TRBV5-1 | TGCGCCAGCAGCTACGACAGTATGTCGAACATTCAGTACTTC | CASSYDSMSNIQYF
NA | TRBD2 | TRBJ2-5 | TRBV7-2 | TGTGCCAGCAGCTCCGGACTAGCCAGACGGGAGACCCAGTACTTC | CASSSGLARRETQYF
NA | NA | TRBJ1-5 | TRBV14 | TGTGCCAGCAGCGCTACCGGGACAATCCAGCCCCAGCATTTT | CASSATGTIQPQHF
few | TRBD2 | TRBJ2-5 | TRBV29-1 | TGCAGCGAGGGACTAGCGGGAGTTGGGGAGACCCAGTACTTC | CSEGLAGVGETQYF
few | TRBD1 | TRBJ1-2 | TRBV4-1 | TGCGCCAGCAGCCACCTCACGGGACAGGGCTATGGCTACACCTTC | CASSHLTGQGYGYTF
NA | NA | TRBJ1-2 | TRBV4-3 | TGCGCCAGCAGCCAAGATCCGGACGGAAACTATGGCTACACCTTC | CASSQDPDGNYGYTF
few | TRBD1 | TRBJ2-5 | TRBV30 | TGTGCCTGGACCGTTGGCTGGACAGGGACAGAGACCCAGTACTTC | CAWTVGWTGTETQYF
NA | TRBD2 | TRBJ2-5 | TRBV29-1 | TGCAGCGTCGCGGGGGGAGCTAGCGGGAGGGCCTTTGAGACCCAGTACTTC | CSVAGGASGRAFETQYF
few | NA | TRBJ2-7 | TRBV29-1 | TGCAGCGTTGATGTGGCAGGGACCTACGAGCAGTACTTC | CSVDVAGTYEQYF
few | TRBD2 | TRBJ2-5 | TRBV29-1 | TGCAGCGGAGCCGCGGGAGCGGAGACCCAGTACTTC | CSGAAGAETQYF
NA | TRBD2 | TRBJ2-3 | TRBV4-1 | TGCGCCAGCAGCCAAGTTTCCGGGACTAGCGGGAGTGTGAATACGCAGTATTTT | CASSQVSGTSGSVNTQYF
NA | NA | TRBJ2-1 | TRBV11-3 | TGTGCCAGCAGCTTAGGAGGCAGCAGAAACAATGAGCAGTTCTTC | CASSLGGSRNNEQFF
once | NA | TRBJ2-7 | TRBV9 | TGTGCCAGCAGCGTAGGGCTTGCCGTAAACGAGCAGTACTTC | CASSVGLAVNEQYF
NA | NA | TRBJ2-3 | TRBV9 | TGTGCCAGCAGCCCAGGAGGTGGCACAGATACGCAGTATTTT | CASSPGGGTDTQYF
NA | NA | TRBJ2-1 | TRBV4-1 | TGCGCCAGCAGCCAGACCGGGCCGTACAATGAGCAGTTCTTC | CASSQTGPYNEQFF
NA | TRBD2 | TRBJ2-3 | TRBV30 | TGTGCCTGGAGTGTACCTACTAGCGGGAGCACAGATACGCAGTATTTT | CAWSVPTSGSTDTQYF
NA | TRBD1 | TRBJ2-7 | TRBV7-6 | TGTGCCAGCAGCTTAGAGACAGGGTGCCTGGCGCAGTACTTC | CASSLETGCLAQYF
NA | NA | TRBJ2-2 | TRBV7-7 | TGTGCCAGCAGCAGCGACGGAGGAAACACCGGGGAGCTGTTTTTT | CASSSDGGNTGELFF
few | NA | TRBJ2-5 | TRBV7-3 | TGTGCCAGCAGCTTAAGAGAGGCCGGGAGAGGGGAGACCCAGTACTTC | CASSLREAGRGETQYF